Included here is one T cell receptor (beta chain) sequence, with context. Its antigen remains unknown. The table came from immunoSEQ multiplex PCR; TCRdb's copy has only in-frame clones and leaves some out. In the table there are thousands of clones, roughly 77% of which are singletons. The data were taken from a study of immune cell composition in non-small cell lung cancer. Looking at the study overall: Lung adenocarcinoma or squamous carcinoma made up most tumours. Findings and limits, study-wide: Overall clonality, unlike maximal tumour-associated clone frequency, did not predict TIL reactivity. Clones >0.5% enriched in tumour were rarer in adenocarcinoma (roughly 35%) than squamous (approximately 80%). Smoking pack-years did not significantly correlate with tumour TCR-beta clonality.

The V gene lost 5 bases and the J gene lost 6 bases, with 14 bases spanning the gap. This CDR3 region has 13 residues. CDR1 is MNHEY and CDR2 is SMNVEV in the germline V gene (reference sequence). Normal lung was sampled as far from the tumour as possible, at least 3 cm. The gene calls are TRBV27 and TRBJ2-7, with no clear D. The source of this sequence is a human donor with non-small cell lung cancer. Sequencing was performed on non-adjacent lung tissue. The CDR3 DNA is TGTGCCAGCAGTGACCTAAGCGTAGGCGAGCAGTACTTC. It yields the protein CASSDLSVGEQYF.